Shown below are 20 T cell receptor beta chains from a single sample sequenced in a study of molecular identifiers for immune sequencing clone quantification. A single record per CDR3 protein comes from TCRdb applying MiXCR to the PCR reads. Of fewer than 350,000 distinct CDR3 sequences listed, about 20% are singletons. Input material: naive CD8+ T cells from blood, with Jurkat cell RNA spiked in. Subset noted: FACS-sorted CD8+CD4-CCR7+CD45RA+ naive T cells. Receptors originate from a human donor in good health. Some libraries in this study had Jurkat cell RNA spiked in.

The rearrangement links TRBV27 to TRBJ2-7; D gene ambiguous. V was shortened by 3 bases and J by 2 bases, with 8 bases between the two germline ends. Germline CDR1 MNHEY, CDR2 SMNVEV (reference sequence). The CDR3 loop spans 13 amino acids. The CDR3 protein is CASSFHTPYEQYF. CDR3 bases: TGTGCCAGCAGTTTTCACACTCCCTACGAGCAGTACTTC.

This clonotype was seen only a few times. The chain links TRBV7-9 to TRBJ2-3, with D uncertain. This CDR3 spans 13 amino acids. Germline assignment: CDR1 SEHNR and CDR2 FQNEAQ (reference sequence). The V gene lost 8 bases and the J gene lost 1 base, with 10 bases spanning the gap. CDR3 in DNA: TGTGCCAGCTGGACCGCCCGCACAGATACGCAGTATTTT. It codes for CASWTARTDTQYF.

CDR3 protein: CATSGGGPDTQYF. The CDR3, as DNA: TGTGCCACCAGTGGGGGTGGTCCAGATACGCAGTATTTT. The genes are TRBV24-1 and TRBJ2-3, with unresolved D. The V gene's germline CDR1 is KGHDR and CDR2 SFDVKD. This CDR3 is built from 13 residues. The ends were cut back, 5 bases at V and 4 bases at J, with 9 bases in the middle.

This clonotype occurred many times. This chain uses TRBV20-1 with TRBJ2-1, with TRBD2 identical over 12 bases. The V and J ends lost 0 bases and 6 bases, in that order; junction bases with no gene match: 9. The CDR3 extends over 17 amino acids. Germline V gene sequence: CDR1 DFQATT, CDR2 SNEGSKA (reference sequence). The CDR3 here is CSARDLAGGVIFNEQFF. The CDR3, as DNA: TGCAGTGCTAGAGATCTAGCGGGGGGGGTAATATTCAATGAGCAGTTCTTC.

This clonotype was detected many times. This chain connects TRBV29-1 to TRBJ2-7; no firm D call. Trimming pared 5 bases from V and 3 bases from J, leaving 8 bases between. Germline-derived CDR1 and CDR2 are SQVTM and ANQGSEA. This CDR3 has 11 residues. CDR3 nucleotide sequence: TGCAGCGTTCAGAGAGACTACGAGCAGTACTTC. It is translated as CSVQRDYEQYF.

The chain is built from TRBV30 and TRBJ2-7; 8 nucleotides match TRBD2. The CDR3 contains 13 residues. Trimming removed 5 bases from V and 5 bases from J; junction bases left unmatched: 8. Germline V gene data show CDR1 as GTSNPN and CDR2 as SVGIG (reference sequence). CDR3 in DNA: TGTGCCTGGGCCCGGGGGGGAGGTGACGAGCAGTACTTC. It codes for CAWARGGGDEQYF. Together with reference TRBV30 and TRBJ2-7, the CDR3 gives the full variable domain: SQTIHQWPATLVQPVGSPLSLECTVEGTSNPNLYWYRQAAGRGLQLLFYSVGIGQISSEVPQNLSASRPQDRQFILSSKKLLLSDSGFYLCAWARGGGDEQYFGPGTRLTVT.

This clonotype appeared many times. V is TRBV7-9 and J is TRBJ2-5; D remains unclear. Germline V gene data show CDR1 as SEHNR and CDR2 as FQNEAQ (reference sequence). This CDR3 contains 14 residues. V lost 5 bases to trimming and J lost 1 base, with 11 bases between them. CDR3: CASSAHGPQETQYF. CDR3 nucleotides: TGTGCCAGCAGCGCCCACGGGCCCCAAGAGACCCAGTACTTC.

Many counts were recorded for this clonotype. This chain connects TRBV28 to TRBJ1-5, with TRBD1 as a possible D gene (5 bases). The CDR3 spans 20 residues. The germline V gene has CDR1 MDHEN and CDR2 SYDVKM. V dropped 5 bases and J dropped 5 bases, with 31 bases sitting between them. The CDR3 sequence: CASSTPDGALPGEGDQPQHF. The CDR3 region has the DNA TGTGCCAGCAGTACACCCGACGGGGCCCTTCCCGGGGAAGGCGATCAGCCCCAGCATTTT.

This clonotype was seen a handful of times. CDR3 amino acids: CASTKSTGTFYNEQFF. Written as DNA, the CDR3 is TGTGCCAGCACCAAATCGACAGGAACCTTCTACAATGAGCAGTTCTTC. The gene calls are TRBV12-3 or TRBV12-4 and TRBJ2-1, with D possibly TRBD1 on 6 matching bases. The CDR3 runs to 16 residues. Between the trimmed V and J ends, which lost 7 bases and 3 bases, there was a span of 19 bases.

This chain joins TRBV25-1 and TRBJ2-7; TRBD1 is a possible D gene (6 bases). Germline V gene sequence: CDR1 MGHDK, CDR2 SYGVNS. The CDR3 is made up of 16 amino acids. Trimming removed 3 bases at V and 7 bases at J, with 22 bases between. The CDR3 DNA sequence: TGTGCCAGCAGTGACTTCTTGGGGGCGAGTTTTGGGGAGCAGTACTTC. Translation gives CASSDFLGASFGEQYF.

This clonotype has a count of ten or more. This chain uses TRBV28 with TRBJ2-7; 10 bases are shared with TRBD2. Germline CDR1 and CDR2: MDHEN and SYDVKM. The CDR3 loop spans 15 amino acids. The V and J ends lost 4 bases and 0 bases, in that order; junction bases with no gene match: 3. The CDR3 loop reads CASSSTSGVSYEQYF. The CDR3 DNA sequence: TGTGCCAGCAGTTCAACTAGCGGGGTCTCCTACGAGCAGTACTTC.

This clonotype was found many times. The junction shows a germline mismatch at one end, possibly a read error. The gene calls are TRBV11-2 and TRBJ1-1; no firm D call. The CDR3 length is 13 residues. Germline CDR1 and CDR2: SGHAT and FQNNGV. CDR3 nucleotide sequence: TGCGCCAGCAGCTTGGTGGGAGGCACTGAAGCTTTCTTT. Its translation is CASSLVGGTEAFF.

As to this clonotype: This clone may be a read error of a much larger clone one base away. J is TRBJ2-5 and V is TRBV7-2, with D uncertain. CDR1 and CDR2 from the germline V gene are SGHTA and FQGNSA. The CDR3 extends over 17 amino acids. The CDR3 here is CAGSPPFSVGTQETQYF. The CDR3 DNA is TGTGCCGGCAGCCCCCCATTCAGCGTTGGAACCCAAGAGACCCAGTACTTC.

This clonotype was seen only a few times. The chain joins TRBV13 to TRBJ1-2, with D possibly matching TRBD1 (6 bases). V shed 0 bases and J shed 1 base, with 30 bases lying between them. The CDR3 runs 22 residues. From germline, CDR1 is PRHDT and CDR2 FYEKMQ (reference sequence). In nucleotides, the CDR3 is TGTGCCAGCAGCTTAGGCCTTGGCGTTTCAGGACAGACGTTGGGGCTTAACTATGGCTACACCTTC. This gives the protein CASSLGLGVSGQTLGLNYGYTF.

This clonotype appeared many times. This chain uses TRBV15 with TRBJ1-5; 7 nucleotides align to TRBD1. V trimming: 0 bases; J trimming: 4 bases; junction bases outside the gene matches: 6. This CDR3 spans 16 amino acids. Germline V gives CDR1 LNHNV, CDR2 YYDKDF (reference sequence). The CDR3, as DNA: TGTGCCACCAGCAGAGATCTGGCCAGGGGGAATCAGCCCCAGCATTTT. As protein: CATSRDLARGNQPQHF.

This clonotype was recorded many times. The chain recombines TRBV6-2 or TRBV6-3 with TRBJ2-7; D is uncertain. V lost 6 bases to trimming and J lost 0 bases, with 6 bases between them. The CDR3 has 12 amino acids. Per germline, CDR1 MNHEY and CDR2 SVGEGT. The CDR3 bases are TGTGCCAGCAGCTCAACCTCCTACGAGCAGTACTTC. Translating it yields CASSSTSYEQYF.

This clonotype was counted at least ten times. The rearrangement links TRBV25-1 to TRBJ2-7; tentatively, D is TRBD2 (6 bases). The CDR3 totals 12 residues. The ends were cut back, 7 bases at V and 2 bases at J, with 9 bases in the middle. Per germline, CDR1 MGHDK and CDR2 SYGVNS. The CDR3 loop is CASKSGAYEQYF. The CDR3 DNA sequence: TGTGCCAGCAAGTCGGGGGCCTACGAGCAGTACTTC.

This clonotype was seen repeatedly, ten times or more. V gene TRBV7-8 combines with J gene TRBJ2-7; D gene ambiguous. CDR1 and CDR2 (germline): SGHVS, FQNEAQ. Between the trimmed V and J ends, which lost 5 bases and 5 bases, there was a span of 10 bases. This CDR3 contains 12 residues. The CDR3 nucleotides read TGTGCCAGCAGCCCATGGCCCAACGAGCAGTACTTC. Residues: CASSPWPNEQYF.

The gene calls are TRBV21-1 and TRBJ1-1; the D call of TRBD1 is as the table states it, not checked on the DNA. TRBV21-1 is a recognized pseudogene. The CDR3 totals 13 residues. CDR3 region: CASSKDSLEEAFF. Here the CDR3 DNA reads TGTGCCAGCAGCAAAGATTCCCTGGAAGAAGCTTTCTTT.

This clonotype was recorded at least ten times. An end of the junction differs from the germline gene, which may be a read error. This chain uses TRBV6-5 with TRBJ2-2; no reliable D call. Germline CDR1 reads MNHEY; CDR2 reads SVGAGI. The CDR3 runs to 13 residues. This chain's CDR3 is CASSYSNTGELFF. CDR3 in DNA: TGTGCCAGCAGTTACTCGAATACCGGGGAGCTGTTTTTT.